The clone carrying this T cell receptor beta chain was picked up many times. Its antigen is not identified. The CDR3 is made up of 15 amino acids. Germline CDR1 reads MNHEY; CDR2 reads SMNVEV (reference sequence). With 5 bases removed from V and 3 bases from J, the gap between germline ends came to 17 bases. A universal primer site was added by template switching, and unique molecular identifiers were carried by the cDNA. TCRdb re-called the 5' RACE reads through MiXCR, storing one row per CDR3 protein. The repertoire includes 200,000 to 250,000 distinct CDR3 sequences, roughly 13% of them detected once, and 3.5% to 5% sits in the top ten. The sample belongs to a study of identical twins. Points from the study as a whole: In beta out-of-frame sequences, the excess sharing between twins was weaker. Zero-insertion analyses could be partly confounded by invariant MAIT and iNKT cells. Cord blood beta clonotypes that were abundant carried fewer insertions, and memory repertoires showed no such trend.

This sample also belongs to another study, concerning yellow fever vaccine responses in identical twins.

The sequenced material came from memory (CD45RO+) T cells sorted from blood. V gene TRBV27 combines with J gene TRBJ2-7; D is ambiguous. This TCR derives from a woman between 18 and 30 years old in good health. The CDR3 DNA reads TGTGCCAGCAGTCGCTCCCCGGATATTAACTACGAGCAGTACTTC. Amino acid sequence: CASSRSPDINYEQYF.